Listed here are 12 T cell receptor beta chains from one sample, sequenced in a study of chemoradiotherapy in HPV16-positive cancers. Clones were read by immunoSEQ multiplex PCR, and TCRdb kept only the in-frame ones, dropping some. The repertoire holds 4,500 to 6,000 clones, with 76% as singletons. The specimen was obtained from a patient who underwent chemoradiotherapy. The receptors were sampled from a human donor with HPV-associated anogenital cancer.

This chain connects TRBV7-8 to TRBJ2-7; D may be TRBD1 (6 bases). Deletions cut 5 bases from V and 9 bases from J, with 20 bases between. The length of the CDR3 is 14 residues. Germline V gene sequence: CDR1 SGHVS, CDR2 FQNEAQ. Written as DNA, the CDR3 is TGTGCCAGCAGCGACAGGACAGTTACCCTTGGGCAGTACTTC. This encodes CASSDRTVTLGQYF.

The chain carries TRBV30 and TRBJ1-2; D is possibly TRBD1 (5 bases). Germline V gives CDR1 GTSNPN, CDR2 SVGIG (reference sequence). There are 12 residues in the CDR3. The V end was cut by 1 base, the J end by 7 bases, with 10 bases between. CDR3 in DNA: TGTGCCTGGAGTGGGCAGGGAGGTGGCTACACCTTC. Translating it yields CAWSGQGGGYTF.

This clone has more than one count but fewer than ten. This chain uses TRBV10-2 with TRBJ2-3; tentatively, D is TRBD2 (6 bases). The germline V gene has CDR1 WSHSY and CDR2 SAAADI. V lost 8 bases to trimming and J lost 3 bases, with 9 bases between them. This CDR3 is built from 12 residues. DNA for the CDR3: TGCGCCAGCGGGGGGAAGACAGATACGCAGTATTTT. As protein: CASGGKTDTQYF.

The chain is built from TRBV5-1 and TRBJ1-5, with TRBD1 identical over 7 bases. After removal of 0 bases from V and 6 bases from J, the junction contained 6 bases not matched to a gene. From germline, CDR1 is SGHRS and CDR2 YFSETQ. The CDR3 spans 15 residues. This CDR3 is CASSLGGGEGQPQHF. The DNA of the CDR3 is TGCGCCAGCAGCTTGGGAGGGGGCGAAGGTCAGCCCCAGCATTTT.

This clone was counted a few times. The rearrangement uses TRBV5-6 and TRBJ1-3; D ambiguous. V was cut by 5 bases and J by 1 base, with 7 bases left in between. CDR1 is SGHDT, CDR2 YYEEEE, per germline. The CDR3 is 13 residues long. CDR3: CASSRSSGNTIYF. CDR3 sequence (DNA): TGTGCCAGCAGTCGGAGTTCTGGAAACACCATATATTTT.

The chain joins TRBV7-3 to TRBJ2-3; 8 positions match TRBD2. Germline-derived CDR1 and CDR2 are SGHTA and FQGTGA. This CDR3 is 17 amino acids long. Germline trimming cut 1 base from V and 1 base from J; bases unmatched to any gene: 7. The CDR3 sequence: CASSLNLGGGRTDTQYF. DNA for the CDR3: TGTGCCAGCAGCTTAAACTTAGGCGGGGGGCGCACAGATACGCAGTATTTT.

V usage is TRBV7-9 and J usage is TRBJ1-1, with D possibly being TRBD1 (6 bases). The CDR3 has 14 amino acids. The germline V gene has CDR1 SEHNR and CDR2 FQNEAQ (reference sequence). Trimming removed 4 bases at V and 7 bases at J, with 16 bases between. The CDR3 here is CASSSSQGLSEAFF. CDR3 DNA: TGTGCCAGCAGCTCATCACAGGGATTGAGTGAAGCTTTCTTT.

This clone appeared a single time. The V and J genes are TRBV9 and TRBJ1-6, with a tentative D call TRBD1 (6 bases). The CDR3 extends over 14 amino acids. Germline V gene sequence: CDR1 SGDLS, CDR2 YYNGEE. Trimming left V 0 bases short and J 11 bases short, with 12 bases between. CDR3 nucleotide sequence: TGTGCCAGCAGCGTAGATCACAGGGAGGCACCCCTCCACTTT. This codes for CASSVDHREAPLHF. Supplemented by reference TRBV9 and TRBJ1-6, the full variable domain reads DSGVTQTPKHLITATGQRVTLRCSPRSGDLSVYWYQQSLDQGLQFLIQYYNGEERAKGNILERFSAQQFPDLHSELNLSSLELGDSALYFCASSVDHREAPLHFGNGTRLTVT.

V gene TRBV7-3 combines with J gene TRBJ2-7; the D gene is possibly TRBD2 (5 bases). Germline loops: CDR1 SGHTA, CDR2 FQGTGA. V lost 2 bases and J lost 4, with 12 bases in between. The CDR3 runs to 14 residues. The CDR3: CASSLDGGSYEQYF. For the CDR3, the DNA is TGTGCCAGCAGCTTAGACGGTGGGAGTTACGAGCAGTACTTC.

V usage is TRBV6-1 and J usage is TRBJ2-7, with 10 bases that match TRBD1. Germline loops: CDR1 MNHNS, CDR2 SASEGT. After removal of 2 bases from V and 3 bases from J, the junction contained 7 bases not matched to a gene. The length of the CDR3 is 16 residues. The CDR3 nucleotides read TGTGCCAGCAGTGAAATCCCGGACAGGGGGTACTACGAGCAGTACGTC. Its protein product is CASSEIPDRGYYEQYV.

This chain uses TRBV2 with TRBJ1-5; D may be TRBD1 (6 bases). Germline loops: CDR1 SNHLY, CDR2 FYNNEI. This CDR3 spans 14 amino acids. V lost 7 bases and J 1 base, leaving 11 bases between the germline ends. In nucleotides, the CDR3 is TGTGCCAGCAACAAACAGGGAAGCAATCAGCCCCAGCATTTT. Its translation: CASNKQGSNQPQHF.

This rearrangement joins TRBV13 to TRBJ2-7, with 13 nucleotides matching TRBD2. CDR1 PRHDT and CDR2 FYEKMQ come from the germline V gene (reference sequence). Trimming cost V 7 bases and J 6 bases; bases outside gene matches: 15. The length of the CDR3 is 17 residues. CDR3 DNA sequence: TGTGCCAGCACATACGGGACCGGACTAGCGGGAGAGTCCGAGCAGTACTTC. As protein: CASTYGTGLAGESEQYF. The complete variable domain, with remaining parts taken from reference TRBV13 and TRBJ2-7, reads AAGVIQSPRHLIKEKRETATLKCYPIPRHDTVYWYQQGPGQDPQFLISFYEKMQSDKGSIPDRFSAQQFSDYHSELNMSSLELGDSALYFCASTYGTGLAGESEQYFGPGTRLTVT.